Listed below are T cell receptor beta chains from one sample, sequenced in a study of blood T cell repertoires in COVID-19. Repertoires were generated with immunoSEQ multiplex PCR, while TCRdb's copy carries only in-frame clones and drops some. The sample yields a few hundred thousand clones, roughly nine tenths seen once. Sequencing input: PBMCs or T cells enriched from blood (not recorded which). Every receptor here comes from a woman between 55 and 75 years old who had recovered from COVID-19. Each CDR3 is given with its conserved first and last residue. A D gene is named only where the DNA matches it firmly. For some rows the clone size is stated as once, few or many, or as a class when expanded; others skip it.

abundance: -; v_gene: TRBV20-1; d_gene: -; j_gene: TRBJ2-1; CDR3aa: CSAGRDEQFF; CDR3nt: TGCAGTGCTGGGCGGGATGAGCAGTTCTTC
abundance: -; v_gene: TRBV27; d_gene: TRBD1; j_gene: TRBJ1-5; CDR3aa: CASSPGQGVFNQPQHF; CDR3nt: TGTGCCAGCAGTCCTGGACAGGGGGTGTTCAATCAGCCCCAGCATTTT
abundance: -; v_gene: TRBV5-1; d_gene: TRBD1; j_gene: TRBJ2-1; CDR3aa: CASSPNRGPRNEQFF; CDR3nt: TGCGCCAGCAGCCCCAACAGGGGCCCGAGGAATGAGCAGTTCTTC
abundance: -; v_gene: TRBV5-1; d_gene: TRBD2; j_gene: TRBJ2-5; CDR3aa: CASSLGASGTSGGPQETQYF; CDR3nt: TGCGCCAGCAGCTTAGGGGCCTCCGGGACTAGCGGGGGGCCCCAAGAGACCCAGTACTTC
abundance: -; v_gene: TRBV18; d_gene: -; j_gene: TRBJ1-6; CDR3aa: CASSILDNNNSPLHF; CDR3nt: TGTGCCAGCTCAATACTGGACAACAATAATTCACCCCTCCACTTT
abundance: once; v_gene: TRBV11-2; d_gene: TRBD1; j_gene: TRBJ1-3; CDR3aa: CASSWGLGQINTIYF; CDR3nt: TGTGCCAGCAGCTGGGGGTTGGGACAGATAAACACCATATATTTT
abundance: -; v_gene: TRBV10-3; d_gene: TRBD2; j_gene: TRBJ2-1; CDR3aa: CAISSLRRLAGGPSEQFF; CDR3nt: TGTGCCATCAGTTCTCTGCGGCGACTAGCGGGGGGGCCTAGTGAGCAGTTCTTC
abundance: -; v_gene: TRBV30; d_gene: -; j_gene: TRBJ2-5; CDR3aa: CAWSVRGVETQYF; CDR3nt: TGTGCCTGGAGTGTACGAGGAGTAGAGACCCAGTACTTC
abundance: -; v_gene: TRBV2; d_gene: -; j_gene: TRBJ2-1; CDR3aa: CASSHVLGAKTDKSYNEQFF; CDR3nt: TGTGCCAGCAGCCACGTACTTGGGGCTAAGACGGATAAGTCCTACAATGAGCAGTTCTTC
abundance: -; v_gene: TRBV28; d_gene: TRBD1; j_gene: TRBJ1-2; CDR3aa: CASRVGQVRGYTF; CDR3nt: TGTGCCAGCAGGGTCGGACAGGTCCGGGGCTACACCTTC
abundance: -; v_gene: TRBV29-1; d_gene: TRBD1; j_gene: TRBJ1-1; CDR3aa: CSVVAGQWYSMNTEAFF; CDR3nt: TGCAGCGTTGTTGCGGGACAGTGGTATAGTATGAACACTGAAGCTTTCTTT
abundance: once; v_gene: TRBV20-1; d_gene: -; j_gene: TRBJ1-1; CDR3aa: CSAGPNTEAFF; CDR3nt: TGCAGTGCTGGGCCGAACACTGAAGCTTTCTTT
abundance: -; v_gene: TRBV2; d_gene: TRBD2; j_gene: TRBJ2-5; CDR3aa: CASSRAPGGAETQYF; CDR3nt: TGTGCCAGCAGTCGCGCCCCGGGGGGGGCAGAGACCCAGTACTTC
abundance: -; v_gene: TRBV7-9; d_gene: -; j_gene: TRBJ1-4; CDR3aa: CASSLGGQFNEKLFF; CDR3nt: TGTGCCAGCAGCTTGGGTGGACAGTTCAATGAAAAACTGTTTTTT
abundance: -; v_gene: TRBV6-5; d_gene: TRBD1; j_gene: TRBJ2-3; CDR3aa: CASSRDRGTDTQYF; CDR3nt: TGTGCCAGCAGCCGGGACAGGGGTACAGATACGCAGTATTTT
abundance: -; v_gene: TRBV12-3/TRBV12-4; d_gene: -; j_gene: TRBJ2-1; CDR3aa: CASSPEWSEQFF; CDR3nt: TGTGCCAGCAGCCCCGAATGGAGTGAGCAGTTCTTC
abundance: -; v_gene: TRBV23-1; d_gene: TRBD1; j_gene: TRBJ1-1; CDR3aa: CASSRQNFGQGGGDTEAFF; CDR3nt: TGCGCCAGCAGCCGACAAAACTTTGGACAGGGCGGGGGGGACACTGAAGCTTTCTTT
abundance: -; v_gene: TRBV5-1; d_gene: TRBD2; j_gene: TRBJ2-3; CDR3aa: CASCAAGGFVDTQYF; CDR3nt: TGCGCCAGTTGTGCAGCGGGGGGGTTTGTGGATACGCAGTATTTT
abundance: -; v_gene: TRBV19; d_gene: TRBD1; j_gene: TRBJ2-7; CDR3aa: CASSIGTGGFGEQYF; CDR3nt: TGTGCCAGTAGTATTGGGACAGGGGGATTCGGGGAGCAGTACTTC
abundance: -; v_gene: TRBV6-5; d_gene: TRBD1; j_gene: TRBJ2-1; CDR3aa: CASSRRTGADNEQFF; CDR3nt: TGTGCCAGCAGTAGAAGGACAGGGGCGGACAATGAGCAGTTCTTC
abundance: once; v_gene: TRBV6-6; d_gene: -; j_gene: TRBJ2-5; CDR3aa: CASSYGGDLETQYF; CDR3nt: TGTGCCAGCAGTTACGGTGGAGATCTAGAGACCCAGTACTTC
abundance: -; v_gene: TRBV21-1; d_gene: -; j_gene: TRBJ1-4; CDR3aa: CASSSRSRVRLNEKLFF; CDR3nt: TGTGCCAGCAGCAGCCGATCCAGGGTGCGTTTAAATGAAAAACTGTTTTTT
abundance: -; v_gene: TRBV24-1; d_gene: -; j_gene: TRBJ2-5; CDR3aa: CATSGPNQETQYF; CDR3nt: TGTGCCACCAGTGGGCCAAACCAAGAGACCCAGTACTTC
abundance: -; v_gene: TRBV10-2; d_gene: -; j_gene: TRBJ2-3; CDR3aa: CASSDLAGSRDTQYF; CDR3nt: TGCGCCAGCAGTGACTTGGCGGGGTCTCGAGATACGCAGTATTTT
abundance: -; v_gene: TRBV19; d_gene: -; j_gene: TRBJ1-4; CDR3aa: CASRWGGRGEKLFF; CDR3nt: TGTGCCAGTAGGTGGGGGGGGCGCGGTGAAAAACTGTTTTTT
abundance: once; v_gene: TRBV2; d_gene: -; j_gene: TRBJ1-3; CDR3aa: CASRGDYGNTIYF; CDR3nt: TGTGCCAGCAGAGGGGACTACGGAAACACCATATATTTT
abundance: -; v_gene: TRBV3-1/TRBV3-2; d_gene: -; j_gene: TRBJ1-2; CDR3aa: CASSQSNTGYTF; CDR3nt: TGTGCCAGCAGCCAGTCCAACACTGGCTACACCTTC
abundance: -; v_gene: TRBV6-5; d_gene: -; j_gene: TRBJ2-7; CDR3aa: CASDRQSYEQYF; CDR3nt: TGTGCCTCTGACCGACAGTCCTACGAGCAGTACTTC
abundance: once; v_gene: TRBV30; d_gene: TRBD1; j_gene: TRBJ1-1; CDR3aa: CAWSVGRAFVPGTGVVTEAFF; CDR3nt: TGTGCCTGGAGTGTCGGGAGGGCCTTCGTACCCGGGACAGGGGTTGTCACTGAAGCTTTCTTT
abundance: -; v_gene: TRBV5-1; d_gene: -; j_gene: TRBJ2-5; CDR3aa: CASSFLGGAQETQYF; CDR3nt: TGCGCCAGCAGCTTCCTTGGGGGGGCACAAGAGACCCAGTACTTC
abundance: -; v_gene: TRBV10-2; d_gene: -; j_gene: TRBJ1-6; CDR3aa: CASSDGGSRQSPLHF; CDR3nt: TGCGCCAGCAGTGACGGGGGGAGCCGACAGTCACCCCTCCACTTT
abundance: -; v_gene: TRBV19; d_gene: -; j_gene: TRBJ1-6; CDR3aa: CASSPGHNYNSPLHF; CDR3nt: TGTGCCAGTAGTCCGGGACACAACTATAATTCACCCCTCCACTTT
abundance: -; v_gene: TRBV2; d_gene: TRBD1; j_gene: TRBJ2-1; CDR3aa: CASRKGQGIYNEQFF; CDR3nt: TGTGCCAGCCGAAAGGGACAGGGGATCTATAATGAGCAGTTCTTC
abundance: -; v_gene: TRBV7-9; d_gene: -; j_gene: TRBJ1-4; CDR3aa: CATPLSPGATNEKLFF; CDR3nt: TGTGCCACGCCGTTATCTCCAGGGGCAACTAATGAAAAACTGTTTTTT
abundance: many; v_gene: TRBV13; d_gene: -; j_gene: TRBJ2-1; CDR3aa: CASSLFNEQFF; CDR3nt: TGTGCCAGCAGCCTCTTCAATGAGCAGTTCTTC
abundance: -; v_gene: TRBV9; d_gene: TRBD1; j_gene: TRBJ2-2; CDR3aa: CASSGTGNVGGELFF; CDR3nt: TGTGCCAGCAGCGGGACAGGGAACGTAGGCGGGGAGCTGTTTTTT
abundance: -; v_gene: TRBV2; d_gene: TRBD2; j_gene: TRBJ2-5; CDR3aa: CASSELAGSPYQETQYF; CDR3nt: TGTGCCAGCAGTGAACTAGCGGGGTCCCCGTACCAAGAGACCCAGTACTTC
abundance: -; v_gene: TRBV7-9; d_gene: TRBD2; j_gene: TRBJ2-3; CDR3aa: CASSLGSVAGGPDTQYF; CDR3nt: TGTGCCAGCAGCTTAGGTAGTGTAGCGGGGGGGCCAGATACGCAGTATTTT
abundance: -; v_gene: TRBV6-7; d_gene: -; j_gene: TRBJ1-5; CDR3aa: CASSNRARGQPQHF; CDR3nt: TGTGCCAGCAGTAACAGGGCAAGGGGACAGCCCCAGCATTTT
abundance: -; v_gene: TRBV18; d_gene: -; j_gene: TRBJ2-1; CDR3aa: CASSPPGYPEQFF; CDR3nt: TGTGCCAGCTCACCACCGGGCTATCCTGAGCAGTTCTTC
abundance: -; v_gene: TRBV19; d_gene: -; j_gene: TRBJ1-5; CDR3aa: CASSPLREVGLPQPQHF; CDR3nt: TGTGCCAGTAGTCCATTGCGGGAGGTTGGGTTACCTCAGCCCCAGCATTTT
abundance: -; v_gene: TRBV14; d_gene: -; j_gene: TRBJ1-2; CDR3aa: CASSVQGTYGYTF; CDR3nt: TGTGCCAGCAGCGTACAGGGTACCTATGGCTACACCTTC
abundance: -; v_gene: TRBV28; d_gene: -; j_gene: TRBJ1-5; CDR3aa: CASSFTPQAPPQHF; CDR3nt: TGTGCCAGCAGTTTCACGCCTCAGGCCCCGCCCCAGCATTTT
abundance: -; v_gene: TRBV25-1; d_gene: TRBD2; j_gene: TRBJ2-3; CDR3aa: CASSDHPLSGGRDTQYF; CDR3nt: TGTGCCAGCAGTGACCACCCCCTTAGCGGGGGGCGAGATACGCAGTATTTT
abundance: -; v_gene: TRBV5-1; d_gene: -; j_gene: TRBJ2-5; CDR3aa: CASSPRVRLAGETQYF; CDR3nt: TGCGCCAGCAGCCCTCGGGTGAGGCTAGCTGGGGAGACCCAGTACTTC
abundance: -; v_gene: TRBV11-3; d_gene: -; j_gene: TRBJ2-3; CDR3aa: CASSSSGGLGTDTQYF; CDR3nt: TGTGCCAGCAGCTCCTCAGGCGGGTTGGGCACAGATACGCAGTATTTT
abundance: few; v_gene: TRBV6-5; d_gene: -; j_gene: TRBJ1-4; CDR3aa: CASRWGGGLFF; CDR3nt: TGTGCCAGCAGGTGGGGGGGAGGACTGTTTTTT
abundance: -; v_gene: TRBV10-3; d_gene: -; j_gene: TRBJ1-4; CDR3aa: CAISESKGGEKLFF; CDR3nt: TGTGCCATCAGTGAGTCCAAGGGAGGGGAAAAACTGTTTTTT
abundance: -; v_gene: TRBV3-1/TRBV3-2; d_gene: -; j_gene: TRBJ1-2; CDR3aa: CASSQQGYNYGYTF; CDR3nt: TGTGCCAGCAGCCAACAGGGATACAACTATGGCTACACCTTC
abundance: -; v_gene: TRBV18; d_gene: -; j_gene: TRBJ1-3; CDR3aa: CASSPQGLSGNTIYF; CDR3nt: TGTGCCAGCTCACCCCAGGGTCTCTCTGGAAACACCATATATTTT
abundance: -; v_gene: TRBV9; d_gene: TRBD2; j_gene: TRBJ2-7; CDR3aa: CASSESGGANEQYF; CDR3nt: TGTGCCAGCAGCGAAAGCGGGGGGGCTAACGAGCAGTACTTC